This is a list of T cell receptor beta chains from one sample in a study of regulatory T cells in long-lasting Graves disease. TCRdb re-called the multiplex PCR reads through MiXCR, storing one row per CDR3 protein. The sample carries roughly 470,000 distinct CDR3 sequences, around 20% recorded once. The starting material was peripheral blood mononuclear cells (PBMCs), obtained when the disease was refractory, from a patient treated with antithyroid drugs. The receptors derive from a female donor with Graves disease. Both conserved end residues are part of each CDR3.

j_call | v_call | cdr3_aa
TRBJ2-5 | TRBV27 | CASSSSLHQETQYF
TRBJ1-2 | TRBV2 | CASRVPRISFGYTF
TRBJ2-7 | TRBV27 | CASSPENDIAYEQYF
TRBJ2-7 | TRBV6-1 | CASTQRGIKGEQYF
TRBJ2-5 | TRBV2 | CASSEEETQYF
TRBJ2-7 | TRBV5-1 | CASSTLQAISTYEQYF
TRBJ2-7 | TRBV6-2/TRBV6-3 | CASSYSGTFSYEQYF
TRBJ1-5 | TRBV27 | CASSLVQGGQPQHF
TRBJ1-6 | TRBV28 | CASSLTGYNSPLHF
TRBJ1-2 | TRBV28 | CASSLFSTNYGYTF
TRBJ2-7 | TRBV28 | CASSLAPGPQYF
TRBJ1-1 | TRBV7-6 | CASSEDSGNTEAFF
TRBJ2-7 | TRBV5-1 | CASSPTGAAGSYEQYF
TRBJ2-7 | TRBV28 | CASRLGPGVEQYF